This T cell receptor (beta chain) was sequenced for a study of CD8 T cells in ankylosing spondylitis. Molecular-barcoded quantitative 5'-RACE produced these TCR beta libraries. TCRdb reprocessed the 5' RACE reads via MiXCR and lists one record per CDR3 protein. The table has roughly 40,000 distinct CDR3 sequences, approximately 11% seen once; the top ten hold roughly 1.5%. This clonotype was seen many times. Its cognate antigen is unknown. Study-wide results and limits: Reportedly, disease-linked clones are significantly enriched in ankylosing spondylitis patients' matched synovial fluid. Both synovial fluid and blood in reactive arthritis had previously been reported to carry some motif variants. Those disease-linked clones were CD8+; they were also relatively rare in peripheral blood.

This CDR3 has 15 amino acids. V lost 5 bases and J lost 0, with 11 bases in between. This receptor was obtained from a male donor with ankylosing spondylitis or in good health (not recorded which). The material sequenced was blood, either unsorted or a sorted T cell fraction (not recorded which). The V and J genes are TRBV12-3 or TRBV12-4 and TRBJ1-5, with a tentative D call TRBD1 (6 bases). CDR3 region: CASSPGANSNQPQHF. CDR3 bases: TGTGCCAGCAGTCCAGGGGCTAATAGCAATCAGCCCCAGCATTTT.